These 20 T cell receptor beta chains originate from one sample sequenced in a study of blood T cell repertoires in COVID-19 (dated by TCRdb to 2018 to 2020). The library was produced with the immunoSEQ multiplex PCR assay. TCRdb carries this immuneACCESS record with in-frame sequences only. Its versions omit some clonotypes, under half of them owing to an unresolved V gene in the studies checked, with the rest unexplained. The sample table shows about 360,000 clones, and roughly 90% are seen once. The top ten hold 2% to 2.5% of the sample. The sample was PBMCs or T cells enriched from blood (not recorded which). The receptors here all came from a woman in her thirties or forties with acute COVID-19.

This sequence joins TRBV13 and TRBJ2-3; the match to TRBD2 covers 10 bases. CDR3 length equals 16 residues. Germline CDR1 and CDR2: PRHDT and FYEKMQ (reference sequence). V lost 4 bases and J lost 2; bases outside the gene matches: 6. DNA for the CDR3: TGTGCCAGCAGCTCGCTAGCGGGGGAGAACACAGATACGCAGTATTTT. Translating gives CASSSLAGENTDTQYF.

This chain connects TRBV4-1 to TRBJ1-1; D not resolved. Per the germline V gene, CDR1 is MGHRA and CDR2 is YSYEKL. V was clipped by 4 bases and J by 2 bases, with 5 bases between them. This CDR3 contains 12 residues. This CDR3 reads CASSPPNTEAFF. CDR3 bases: TGCGCCAGCAGCCCCCCTAACACTGAAGCTTTCTTT.

The rearrangement uses TRBV5-1 and TRBJ1-6; 7 bases fit TRBD1. J lost 6 bases, V lost 3 bases, and 3 bases had no gene match. The CDR3 is made up of 14 amino acids. CDR1 SGHRS and CDR2 YFSETQ come from the germline V gene. CDR3 in DNA: TGCGCCAGCAGCTACGACAGGGTTAATTCACCCCTCCACTTT. Translated, it gives CASSYDRVNSPLHF.

This clone was seen ten or more times. V and J are TRBV2 and TRBJ2-1; D perhaps matches TRBD2 (6 bases). V gave up 8 bases and J gave up 0 bases, with 8 bases separating them. Germline lookup yields CDR1 SNHLY and CDR2 FYNNEI. The CDR3 runs 13 residues. This CDR3 is CASLTSSYNEQFF. Written as DNA, the CDR3 is TGTGCCAGCTTGACTAGCTCCTACAATGAGCAGTTCTTC.

V gene TRBV12-3 or TRBV12-4 combines with J gene TRBJ1-1; D not certain. Between the trimmed V and J ends, which lost 7 bases and 3 bases, there was a span of 12 bases. The CDR3 spans 13 residues. CDR3 DNA sequence: TGTGCCAGCAACCTAGAACCGGACACTGAAGCTTTCTTT. Its translation is CASNLEPDTEAFF.

The rearrangement uses TRBV4-2 and TRBJ1-6, with a possible D match to TRBD1 (5 bases). This CDR3 comprises 17 residues. Between the trimmed V and J ends, which lost 0 bases and 9 bases, there was a span of 18 bases. Germline values: CDR1 LGHNA, CDR2 YNFKEQ. The chain's CDR3 is CASSQDRQGRRGSPLHF. DNA for the CDR3: TGTGCCAGCAGCCAAGATCGGCAGGGCCGTCGAGGTTCACCCCTCCACTTT.

V usage is TRBV6-5 and J usage is TRBJ1-1; unclear D gene. V gave up 6 bases and J gave up 1 base, with 9 bases separating them. CDR3 size: 13 residues. Germline values: CDR1 MNHEY, CDR2 SVGAGI. The CDR3 protein is CASRWATNTEAFF. CDR3 DNA sequence: TGTGCCAGCAGATGGGCGACGAACACTGAAGCTTTCTTT.

The chain carries TRBV2 and TRBJ1-5; D is perhaps TRBD1 (6 bases). CDR1 is SNHLY and CDR2 is FYNNEI in the germline V gene. The CDR3 covers 15 residues. V lost 6 bases to trimming and J lost 3 bases, with 15 bases between them. CDR3 amino acids: CASRRKGGNNQPQHF. The CDR3 DNA reads as TGTGCCAGCAGACGAAAGGGGGGGAACAATCAGCCCCAGCATTTT.

The DNA of the CDR3 is TGTGCCAGCAGCCCCAACAGGGACCCTCCTCTCTATGGCTACACCTTC. It codes for CASSPNRDPPLYGYTF. V gene TRBV25-1 combines with J gene TRBJ1-2, with TRBD1 as a possible D gene (6 bases). V gave up 6 bases and J gave up 4 bases, with 21 bases separating them. Germline values: CDR1 MGHDK, CDR2 SYGVNS. The CDR3 has 16 amino acids.

The rearrangement links TRBV9 to TRBJ1-3; D is unclear. The CDR3 loop spans 15 amino acids. CDR1 is SGDLS and CDR2 is YYNGEE in the germline V gene. V shed 4 bases and J shed 13 bases, with 24 bases lying between them. The CDR3 spells CASSPQVGAISEIYF. The CDR3 DNA sequence: TGTGCCAGCAGCCCTCAAGTGGGCGCAATATCCGAGATATATTTT.

About this clone: The sample has other DNA sequences that encode this CDR3 too. The V call is TRBV5-1, the J call TRBJ1-5; 8 bases map to TRBD1. CDR3 length: 15 amino acids. The ends lost 4 bases at V and 4 bases at J; junction bases unmatched: 7. Germline-derived CDR1 and CDR2 are SGHRS and YFSETQ. This chain's CDR3 is CASSTGQGANQPQHF. In DNA form, the CDR3 reads TGCGCCAGCAGCACCGGGCAGGGGGCGAATCAGCCCCAGCATTTT. The complete variable domain, with remaining parts taken from reference TRBV5-1 and TRBJ1-5, reads KAGVTQTPRYLIKTRGQQVTLSCSPISGHRSVSWYQQTPGQGLQFLFEYFSETQRNKGNFPGRFSGRQFSNSRSEMNVSTLELGDSALYLCASSTGQGANQPQHFGDGTRLSIL.

The chain couples TRBV5-1 to TRBJ1-1, with 7 bases lining up with TRBD1. In germline, CDR1 is SGHRS, CDR2 YFSETQ. The CDR3 contains 15 residues. Trimming took 5 bases from V and 1 from J; bases not matched to a gene: 8. CDR3 DNA: TGCGCCAGCAGGAAACCGGGACAGAAGAACACTGAAGCTTTCTTT. Amino acids: CASRKPGQKNTEAFF.

V and J are TRBV6-6 and TRBJ1-2; 7 positions agree with TRBD1. The CDR3 sequence is 15 residues long. V gave up 0 bases and J gave up 5 bases; unmatched junction bases: 6. Germline lookup yields CDR1 MNHNY and CDR2 SVGAGI (reference sequence). CDR3 sequence (DNA): TGTGCCAGCAGTTACTCGAGACAGGGTTCGTATGGCTACACCTTC. Amino acids: CASSYSRQGSYGYTF.

The chain joins TRBV10-3 to TRBJ2-2, with D unresolved. Germline V gene data show CDR1 as ENHRY and CDR2 as SYGVKD. The length of the CDR3 is 12 residues. V shed 7 bases and J shed 1 base, with 4 bases lying between them. In nucleotides, the CDR3 is TGTGCCATCACAGGGAACACCGGGGAGCTGTTTTTT. It translates to CAITGNTGELFF.

The V call is TRBV5-1, the J call TRBJ2-3; possibly TRBD1 for D (5 bases). The CDR3 consists of 15 residues. V lost 4 bases and J lost 0, with 12 bases in between. CDR1 and CDR2 (germline): SGHRS, YFSETQ. CDR3 in DNA: TGCGCCAGCAGCGGAAGACAGAAAAGCACAGATACGCAGTATTTT. Its protein is CASSGRQKSTDTQYF.

The chain carries TRBV7-9 and TRBJ2-7; D perhaps matches TRBD1 (6 bases). With 5 bases removed from V and 2 bases from J, the gap between germline ends came to 13 bases. Germline values: CDR1 SEHNR, CDR2 FQNEAQ (reference sequence). This CDR3 spans 14 amino acids. The CDR3 sequence is CASSIGDRPYEQYF. The CDR3 DNA sequence: TGTGCCAGCAGCATAGGAGACAGGCCCTACGAGCAGTACTTC.

This sequence joins TRBV6-5 and TRBJ2-1, with D possibly TRBD2 on 6 matching bases. This CDR3 has 15 residues. The germline V gene encodes CDR1 MNHEY and CDR2 SVGAGI. Trimming removed 4 bases from V and 2 bases from J, with 12 bases in between. The CDR3 sequence is CASSSPAGTYNEQFF. The DNA of the CDR3 is TGTGCCAGCAGTTCCCCAGCGGGTACCTACAATGAGCAGTTCTTC.

The CDR3 here is CASSRDSTGNTIYF. The CDR3, as DNA: TGCGCCAGCAGCCGGGACAGTACTGGAAACACCATATATTTT. The chain carries TRBV5-1 and TRBJ1-3, with 7 nucleotides matching TRBD1. From germline, CDR1 is SGHRS and CDR2 YFSETQ. CDR3 length: 14 residues. The junction had 3 bases not matched to a gene; V was cut back by 4 bases and J by 2 bases.

This clone occurred a few times. V and J are TRBV6-4 and TRBJ2-1; 12 bases are a match to TRBD2. CDR3 length equals 15 residues. The ends lost 3 bases at V and 5 bases at J; junction bases unmatched: 2. In germline, CDR1 is MRHNA, CDR2 SNTAGT. As DNA, the CDR3 is TGTGCCAGCAGTGAAACTAGCGGGGGGAACAATGAGCAGTTCTTC. Its protein is CASSETSGGNNEQFF.

This clone was counted ten times or more. This chain joins TRBV7-8 and TRBJ1-5; 9 bases match TRBD1. This CDR3 has 15 residues. The germline V gene has CDR1 SGHVS and CDR2 FQNEAQ. V lost 4 bases and J lost 4; bases outside the gene matches: 5. The DNA of the CDR3 is TGTGCCAGCAGCTCCTGGGACAGGGAGAATCAGCCCCAGCATTTT. Translating gives CASSSWDRENQPQHF.